One TCR beta chain is described in this entry. The data stem from a study of shared clonotypes between healthy human individuals. Looked up from germline, CDR1 is SGHAT and CDR2 is FQNNGV. Unmatched junction bases numbered 3, after V lost 3 bases and J lost 1 base. The CDR3 sequence is 14 residues long. Sequencing was performed with immunoSEQ multiplex PCR; in TCRdb, only in-frame clones are kept and a portion is missing. The sample lists about 230,000 clones; approximately 65% were seen once. This receptor was obtained from a man younger than 40 in good health. The chain carries TRBV11-2 and TRBJ2-7, with TRBD1 matching over 7 bases. The specimen was memory CD4+ T cells sorted from blood. Subset specified: CD45RA-negative fraction. The CDR3: CASSLDRNSYEQYF. The DNA for the CDR3 is TGTGCCAGCAGCTTGGACAGGAATTCCTACGAGCAGTACTTC.